This is a list of T cell receptor beta chains from one sample in a study of cytomegalovirus exposure and HLA in healthy donors. Sequencing used immunoSEQ multiplex PCR; TCRdb keeps in-frame clones, though not all of them. The table shows around 150,000 clones, with about three quarters occurring only once. Sequencing input: PBMCs. The receptors were sampled from a man aged 30-40 years in good health and CMV-seropositive. CDR3s include the opening cysteine and the closing phenylalanine or tryptophan. The D gene is left open where the match is weak. For some rows the clone size is stated as once, few or many, or as a class when expanded; others skip it.

v_gene,d_gene,j_gene,abundance,CDR3nt,CDR3aa
TRBV10-1,TRBD2,TRBJ2-7,NA,TGCGCCAGCAGTGAGTCTCCTAGCGGGAGGGTATACGAGCAGTACTTC,CASSESPSGRVYEQYF
TRBV5-1,TRBD2,TRBJ2-5,NA,TGCGCCAGCAGCTTGGCGCTAGCGGGAGCCACCCAAGAGACCCAGTACTTC,CASSLALAGATQETQYF
TRBV6-4,NA,TRBJ1-1,NA,TGTGCCAGCAGAGTCAGGGAATTGAACACTGAAGCTTTCTTT,CASRVRELNTEAFF
TRBV29-1,NA,TRBJ2-6,NA,TGCAGCGGAGTAAGCAGGACAAACTCTGGGGCCAACGTCCTGACTTTC,CSGVSRTNSGANVLTF
TRBV11-3,NA,TRBJ1-1,NA,TGTGCCAGCAGCTCTGTTACTCGGGCGGGTGAAGCTTTCTTT,CASSSVTRAGEAFF
TRBV19,TRBD1,TRBJ1-2,few,TGTGCCAGTAGCCCGGGACAGGGTTACTATGGCTACACCTTC,CASSPGQGYYGYTF
TRBV28,NA,TRBJ2-7,NA,TGTGCCACGCTAAGACAGGAATCGGGCGAGCAGTACTTC,CATLRQESGEQYF
TRBV6-4,TRBD1,TRBJ1-1,few,TGTGCCAGCAGAAGACAGGGGGATGGCACTGAAGCTTTCTTT,CASRRQGDGTEAFF
TRBV30,TRBD1,TRBJ2-2,once,TGTGCCTGGAGGGGATCCGGACAGGGGTGGACCGGGGAGCTGTTTTTT,CAWRGSGQGWTGELFF
TRBV6-1,TRBD1,TRBJ1-1,NA,TGTGCCAGCAGTATGGACAGGATGGACACTGAAGCTTTCTTT,CASSMDRMDTEAFF